Listed here are 3 T cell receptor beta chains from one sample, sequenced in a study of T cells expressing NK-cell markers. Using the 5' RACE reads, TCRdb records one entry per CDR3 protein without DNA. Its table records 400,000 or so distinct CDR3 sequences. Sequencing was performed on blood T cells: a sorted CD56 or NKG2C T cell subset, CD4+ or CD8+ T cells, or bulk PBMC T cells (not recorded which). These receptors were taken from a woman between 50 and 59 years old in good health.

The rearrangement joins TRBV12-3 or TRBV12-4 to TRBJ2-1; the D call from TCRdb, TRBD1, cannot be confirmed without DNA. The CDR3 runs 20 residues. The chain's CDR3 is CASNSGQETRLAGGSNEQFF.

This chain connects TRBV12-3 or TRBV12-4 to TRBJ2-3; TCRdb picks TRBD2, but there is no DNA to check that call. This CDR3 has 15 amino acids. CDR3 loop: CASSFLAGGSSMQYF.

This rearrangement joins TRBV5-1 to TRBJ2-3; TCRdb indicates TRBD1, and absent DNA this call remains unverified. CDR1 is SGHRS and CDR2 is YFSETQ in the germline V gene. The CDR3 runs to 13 residues. Here the CDR3 reads CASSGALGDTQYF.